This T cell receptor (beta chain) was identified in a study of response to subunit inactivated influenza vaccine. TCRdb reprocessed the RT-PCR reads with MiXCR, giving one entry per CDR3 protein. Counted here are about 700,000 distinct CDR3 sequences, about 14% occurring once; the ten biggest clones make up approximately 6.5%. The CDR3 runs 13 residues. In germline, CDR1 is SEHNR, CDR2 FQNEAQ (reference sequence). The ends were cut back, 2 bases at V and 8 bases at J, with 12 bases in the middle. The specimen was PBMCs from blood, collected 14 to 15 days before vaccination. This TCR was recovered from a man in his forties or fifties who received an inactivated influenza vaccine. V is TRBV7-9 and J is TRBJ1-1, with TRBD1 as a possible D gene (5 bases). The CDR3 DNA reads TGTGCCAGCAGCTTAACAGGAGCGAGGGAAGCTTTCTTT. Translating gives CASSLTGAREAFF.